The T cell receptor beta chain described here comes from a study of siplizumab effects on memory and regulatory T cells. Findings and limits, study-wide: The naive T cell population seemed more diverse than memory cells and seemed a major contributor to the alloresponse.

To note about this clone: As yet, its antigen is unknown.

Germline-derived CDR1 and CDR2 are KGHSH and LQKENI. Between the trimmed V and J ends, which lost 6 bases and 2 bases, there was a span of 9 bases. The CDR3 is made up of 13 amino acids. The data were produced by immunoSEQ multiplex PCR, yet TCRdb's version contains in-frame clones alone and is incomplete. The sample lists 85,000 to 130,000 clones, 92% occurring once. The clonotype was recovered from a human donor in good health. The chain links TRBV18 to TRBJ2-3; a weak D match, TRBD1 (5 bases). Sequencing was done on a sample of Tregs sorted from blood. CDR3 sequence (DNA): TGTGCCAGCTCGGCAGGGTACACAGATACGCAGTATTTT. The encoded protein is CASSAGYTDTQYF.